The sequence of this TCR beta chain was determined in a study of cytomegalovirus exposure and HLA in healthy donors. As for the study in general: A prior study identified 117 million unique TCR beta sequences from roughly 180 million T cells. Among several hundred genotyped donors, 65% to 90% fell in the Caucasian-associated ancestry cluster.

This CDR3 contains 16 residues. CDR1 is SNHLY and CDR2 is FYNNEI in the germline V gene. With 6 bases removed from V and 0 bases from J, the gap between germline ends came to 17 bases. Both 60 Vbeta primers and 13 Jbeta primers went into the PCR. Libraries were prepared by immunoSEQ multiplex PCR; TCRdb keeps only in-frame clonotypes and omits some of them. The data show about 270,000 clones, under 80% seen once. The clonotype was recovered from a female donor in good health and CMV-seronegative. Sequenced material: PBMCs. V is TRBV2 and J is TRBJ1-1; weak D call: TRBD1 (6 bases). CDR3 protein: CASSKDRTAMNTEAFF. The CDR3 nucleotides are TGTGCCAGCAGCAAAGATAGGACAGCGATGAACACTGAAGCTTTCTTT.